These T cell receptor beta chains were read from a single sample in a study of T cells after yellow fever vaccination. One entry per CDR3 protein, called by TCRdb with MiXCR from the 5' RACE reads. The sample yields approximately 450,000 distinct CDR3 sequences, 15% to 20% seen once. The material sequenced was PBMCs, taken before the yellow fever booster vaccination. These TCRs come from a man younger than 35 who received the YFV17D yellow fever vaccine. Both conserved end residues are part of each CDR3.

v_call: TRBV20-1
j_call: TRBJ2-5
cdr3_aa: CSARDGAGAGETQYF

v_call: TRBV4-1
j_call: TRBJ1-1
cdr3_aa: CASSRRDSMNTEAFF

v_call: TRBV4-2
j_call: TRBJ1-3
cdr3_aa: CASSRGTNSGNTIYF

v_call: TRBV9
j_call: TRBJ1-2
cdr3_aa: CASTATANYGYTF

v_call: TRBV4-3
j_call: TRBJ2-2
cdr3_aa: CASSQIGAAHTGELFF

v_call: TRBV6-2/TRBV6-3
j_call: TRBJ2-6
cdr3_aa: CASRDSGANVLTF

v_call: TRBV28
j_call: TRBJ1-5
cdr3_aa: CASSSGAGEPQHF

v_call: TRBV5-1
j_call: TRBJ1-1
cdr3_aa: CASSSSGTPMNTEAFF

v_call: TRBV6-5
j_call: TRBJ1-2
cdr3_aa: CASSHGPGQGYGYTF

v_call: TRBV28
j_call: TRBJ2-3
cdr3_aa: CASALTHSTDTQYF

v_call: TRBV7-9
j_call: TRBJ2-7
cdr3_aa: CASSIGQGILEQYF

v_call: TRBV29-1
j_call: TRBJ2-1
cdr3_aa: CSAEAGGDEQFF

v_call: TRBV20-1
j_call: TRBJ2-6
cdr3_aa: CSASMSRVYGANVLTF

v_call: TRBV9
j_call: TRBJ2-1
cdr3_aa: CASSVIGQGSYNEQFF

v_call: TRBV20-1
j_call: TRBJ2-3
cdr3_aa: CSGGGTGTDTQYF

v_call: TRBV6-5
j_call: TRBJ1-6
cdr3_aa: CATRAYNSPLHF

v_call: TRBV29-1
j_call: TRBJ1-2
cdr3_aa: CSVKQMDGPSTF

v_call: TRBV11-2
j_call: TRBJ2-7
cdr3_aa: CASSYTGGAVYEQYF

v_call: TRBV12-3/TRBV12-4
j_call: TRBJ2-3
cdr3_aa: CASSLAGCIDTQYF

v_call: TRBV10-3
j_call: TRBJ2-1
cdr3_aa: CAISGTGEQFF

v_call: TRBV3-1
j_call: TRBJ2-5
cdr3_aa: CASGYREETQYF

v_call: TRBV20-1
j_call: TRBJ2-5
cdr3_aa: CSRGSQETQYF

v_call: TRBV7-2
j_call: TRBJ2-5
cdr3_aa: CASSLGQLETQYF

v_call: TRBV4-1
j_call: TRBJ2-3
cdr3_aa: CASSRIAGGEDTQYF

v_call: TRBV20-1
j_call: TRBJ2-7
cdr3_aa: CSAGPGQGILEQYF

v_call: TRBV6-1
j_call: TRBJ2-1
cdr3_aa: CASRPSGGDEQFF

v_call: TRBV5-4
j_call: TRBJ2-3
cdr3_aa: CASSLGEVGSYTQYF

v_call: TRBV27
j_call: TRBJ1-4
cdr3_aa: CASSFQPYGNEKLFF

v_call: TRBV20-1
j_call: TRBJ1-6
cdr3_aa: CSARLPTGGNSPLHF

v_call: TRBV7-2
j_call: TRBJ1-5
cdr3_aa: CASSWGPQVNQPQHF

v_call: TRBV7-2
j_call: TRBJ2-5
cdr3_aa: CASSLTAGAQETQYF

v_call: TRBV13
j_call: TRBJ2-7
cdr3_aa: CASSRPGPQYEQYF

v_call: TRBV12-3/TRBV12-4
j_call: TRBJ2-1
cdr3_aa: CASSYSVEQFF

v_call: TRBV20-1
j_call: TRBJ2-5
cdr3_aa: CSADRLSSGEYQETQYF

v_call: TRBV9
j_call: TRBJ2-2
cdr3_aa: CASMSGTNTGELFF

v_call: TRBV4-3
j_call: TRBJ1-4
cdr3_aa: CASSQESQGAFKKLFF

v_call: TRBV7-2
j_call: TRBJ2-5
cdr3_aa: CASSLARKKRGYLQETQYF

v_call: TRBV12-3/TRBV12-4
j_call: TRBJ2-7
cdr3_aa: CASSPDVYEQYF

v_call: TRBV7-3
j_call: TRBJ2-3
cdr3_aa: CASSYLGGLDTQYF

v_call: TRBV5-1
j_call: TRBJ2-5
cdr3_aa: CASSLPGSSETQYF

v_call: TRBV6-2/TRBV6-3
j_call: TRBJ2-2
cdr3_aa: CASSRTGSTGELFF

v_call: TRBV27
j_call: TRBJ1-4
cdr3_aa: CASSFRPAPLGTNEKLFF

v_call: TRBV5-1
j_call: TRBJ1-4
cdr3_aa: CASTPTGANEKLFF